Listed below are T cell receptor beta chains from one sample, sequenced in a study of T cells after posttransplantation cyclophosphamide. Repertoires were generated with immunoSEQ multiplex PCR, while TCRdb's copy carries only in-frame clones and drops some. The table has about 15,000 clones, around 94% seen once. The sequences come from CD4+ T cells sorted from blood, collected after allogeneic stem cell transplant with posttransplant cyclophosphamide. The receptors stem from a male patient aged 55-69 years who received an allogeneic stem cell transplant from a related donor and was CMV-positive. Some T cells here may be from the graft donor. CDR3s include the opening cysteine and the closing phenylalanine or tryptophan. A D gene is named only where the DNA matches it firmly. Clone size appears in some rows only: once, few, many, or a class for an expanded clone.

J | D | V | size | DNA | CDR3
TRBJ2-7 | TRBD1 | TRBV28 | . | TGTGCCAGCATCAACAGGGGGACCTACGAGCAGTACTTC | CASINRGTYEQYF
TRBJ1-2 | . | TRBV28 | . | TGTGCCAGCAGGTCCACAGGGCCACCTTCATTC | CASRSTGPPSF
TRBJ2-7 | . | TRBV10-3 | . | TGTGCCATCAGTGAGTCGAGAGGGTTACAGGGCACCTACGAGCAGTACTTC | CAISESRGLQGTYEQYF
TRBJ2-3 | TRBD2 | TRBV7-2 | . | TGTGCCAGCAGCCCGCTACTAGCGGGGGGGATCCCCACAGATACGCAGTATTTT | CASSPLLAGGIPTDTQYF
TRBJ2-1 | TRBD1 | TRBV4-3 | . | TGCGCCAGCAGCCAAGGGGTGGGACAGGGTCACTACAATGAGCAGTTCTTC | CASSQGVGQGHYNEQFF
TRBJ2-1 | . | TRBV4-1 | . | TGCGCCAGCAGCCACCCGGGACTCCAAGGGAATGAGCAGTTCTTC | CASSHPGLQGNEQFF
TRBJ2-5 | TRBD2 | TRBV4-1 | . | TGCGCCAGCAGCCTTCAAGCGGGGGGGGAGACCCAGTACTTC | CASSLQAGGETQYF
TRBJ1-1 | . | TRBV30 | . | TGTGCCTGGACCCAATACAGGGTTCGAACTGAAGCTTTCTTT | CAWTQYRVRTEAFF
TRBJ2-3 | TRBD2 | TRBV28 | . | TGTGCCAGCAGGGACAGTAGCGGGGGAGATACGCAGTATTTT | CASRDSSGGDTQYF
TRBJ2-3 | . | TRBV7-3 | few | TGTGCCAGCAGCTTAGGGACTAGCACAGATACGCAGTATTTT | CASSLGTSTDTQYF
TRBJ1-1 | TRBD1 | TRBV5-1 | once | TGCGCCAGCAGCTTTGAAGGGTCAGGGGGTTACACTGAAGCTTTCTTT | CASSFEGSGGYTEAFF
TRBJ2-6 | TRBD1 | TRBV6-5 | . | TGTGCCAGCGGGGACAGGGAGGCTGGGGCCAACGTCCTGACTTTC | CASGDREAGANVLTF
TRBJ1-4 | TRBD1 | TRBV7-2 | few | TGTGCCAGCAGCTTACATGCCCTCGGCAGACAGGGGTTTAAAGAAAAACTGTTTTTT | CASSLHALGRQGFKEKLFF
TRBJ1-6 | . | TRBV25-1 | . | TGTGCCAGCAGTGAAGGTAGCTCACCCCTCCACTTT | CASSEGSSPLHF
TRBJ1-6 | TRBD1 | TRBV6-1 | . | TGTGCCACTGAAGACAGGGGGCTGAGTTCACCCCTCCACTTT | CATEDRGLSSPLHF
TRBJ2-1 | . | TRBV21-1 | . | TGTGCCAGCAGGAGCTCTACATGGAGCGATGAGCAGTTCTTC | CASRSSTWSDEQFF
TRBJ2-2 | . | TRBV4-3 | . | TGCGCCAGCAGCCAAGTAACAGGGAACAGGGAGCTGTTTTTT | CASSQVTGNRELFF
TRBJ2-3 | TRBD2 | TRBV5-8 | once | TGTGCCAGCAGATCCTGGGAGGTCGAGCGGGGGACCACAGATACGCAGTATTTT | CASRSWEVERGTTDTQYF
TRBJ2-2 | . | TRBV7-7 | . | TGTGCCAGCAGCTCCCGGGGGGGGGAGCTGTTTTTT | CASSSRGGELFF
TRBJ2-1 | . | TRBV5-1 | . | TGCGCCAGCAGCGGAGTTATTAGCTCCTACAATGAGCAGTTCTTC | CASSGVISSYNEQFF
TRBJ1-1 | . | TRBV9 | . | TGTGCCAGCAGCGTACAAGCGGAGGGTGGCACTGAAGCTTTCTTT | CASSVQAEGGTEAFF
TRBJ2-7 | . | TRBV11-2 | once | TGTGCCAGCAGCACCCCCCTGGCCCGGGGGTACTTC | CASSTPLARGYF
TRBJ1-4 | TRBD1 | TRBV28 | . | TGTGCCAGCAGAACAGGGGGAACTAATGAAAAACTGTTTTTT | CASRTGGTNEKLFF
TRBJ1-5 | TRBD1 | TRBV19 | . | TGTGCCAGTAGTGAGAACCCGACAGGGGTCGGGCAGCCCCAGCATTTT | CASSENPTGVGQPQHF
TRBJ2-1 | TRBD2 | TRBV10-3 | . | TGTGCCATCAGTGACAGTACTAGCGGGGTCAACAATGAGCAGTTCTTC | CAISDSTSGVNNEQFF
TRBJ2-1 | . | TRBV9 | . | TGTGCCAGCAGCGTAGCTAACAGCCCCAACAATGAGCAGTTCTTC | CASSVANSPNNEQFF
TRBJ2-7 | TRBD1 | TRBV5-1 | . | TGCGCCAGCAGCTCATATGGGACAGGGGTCTCCTACGAGCAGTACTTC | CASSSYGTGVSYEQYF
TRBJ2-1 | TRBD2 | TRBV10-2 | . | TGCGCCGCGGGCCCGAGAGCGGGGGGCCTCAATGAGCAGTTCTTC | CAAGPRAGGLNEQFF
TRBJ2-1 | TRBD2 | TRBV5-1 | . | TGCGCCAGCAGCTTGGAGCGAGCGGGGGGGCTGTTCAATGAGCAGTTCTTC | CASSLERAGGLFNEQFF
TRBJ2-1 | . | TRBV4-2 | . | TGTGCCAGCAGCCAAGAACGCAGCGGGTCCTACAATGAGCAGTTCTTC | CASSQERSGSYNEQFF
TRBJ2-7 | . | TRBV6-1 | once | TGTGCCAGCAGTGAAGAGACGGGCTACGAGCAGTACTTC | CASSEETGYEQYF
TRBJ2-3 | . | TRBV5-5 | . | TGTGCCAGCAGCCCTTACCCCCTAGGGACTAGCACAGATACGCAGTATTTT | CASSPYPLGTSTDTQYF
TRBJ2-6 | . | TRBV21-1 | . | TGTGCCAGCAGCGGGCGGGTAAGGGGGGGTCGCCTCCTCAACTCTGGGGCCAACGTCCTGACTTTC | CASSGRVRGGRLLNSGANVLTF
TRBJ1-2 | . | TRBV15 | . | TGTGCCACCAGCAAAGGGGGTATGCGGGAGCGGGACTATGGCTACACCTTC | CATSKGGMRERDYGYTF
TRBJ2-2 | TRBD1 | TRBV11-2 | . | TGTGCCAGCAGCTTAGATCGGGGGACAGGGGGCGGCCGTGGCACCGGGGAGCTGTTTTTT | CASSLDRGTGGGRGTGELFF
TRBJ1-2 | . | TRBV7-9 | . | TGTGCCAGCAGCCCCCGCCAGAACTATGGCTACACCTTC | CASSPRQNYGYTF
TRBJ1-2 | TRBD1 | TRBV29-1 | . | TGCAGCGCTAGGGACAGGGGCTATGGCTACACCTTC | CSARDRGYGYTF
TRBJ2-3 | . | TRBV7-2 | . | TGTGCCAGCAGCGGTCAGGGGCTAGCGGCTAAAAGGGGTACGCAGTATTTT | CASSGQGLAAKRGTQYF
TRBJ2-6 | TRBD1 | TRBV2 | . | TGTGCCAGCAGCTCACAGGGGGCAGGGGCCAACGTCCTGACTTTC | CASSSQGAGANVLTF
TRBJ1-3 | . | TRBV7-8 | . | TGTGCCAGCCAGGCGAGCTCTGGAAACACCATATATTTT | CASQASSGNTIYF
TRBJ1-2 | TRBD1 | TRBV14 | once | TGTGCCAGCAGCCACAAATCCAGAGGGACAGTGATTAACTATGGCTACACCTTC | CASSHKSRGTVINYGYTF
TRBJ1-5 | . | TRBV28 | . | TGTGCCAGCCAAACCGTCGGCAGGGGTGGCAATCAGCCCCAGCATTTT | CASQTVGRGGNQPQHF
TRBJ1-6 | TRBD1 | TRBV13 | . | TGTGCCAGCAGCAGGGGGCGCCCGAGGGGTTCACCCCTCCACTTT | CASSRGRPRGSPLHF
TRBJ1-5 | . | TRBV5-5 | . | TGTGCCAGCAGCTTGCCAGGGAATCAGCCCCAGCATTTT | CASSLPGNQPQHF
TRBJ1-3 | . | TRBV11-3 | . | TGTGCCAGCAGTTCTCCGGGCCTCGGGGACACCATATATTTT | CASSSPGLGDTIYF
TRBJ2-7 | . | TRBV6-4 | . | TGTGCCAGCACAGAAGGACAGTCAAGGAGCTACGAGCAGTACTTC | CASTEGQSRSYEQYF
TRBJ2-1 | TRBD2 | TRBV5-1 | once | TGCGCCAGCAGCACTGGGACTAGCACCTACAATGAGCAGTTCTTC | CASSTGTSTYNEQFF
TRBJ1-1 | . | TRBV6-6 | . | TGTGCCAGCAGTTACTCTTACAGGGACACTGAAGCTTTCTTT | CASSYSYRDTEAFF
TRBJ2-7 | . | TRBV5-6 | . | TGTGCCAGCAGCTTGGCGGGGGTCCACGAGCAGTACTTC | CASSLAGVHEQYF
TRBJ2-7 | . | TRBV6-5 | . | TGTGCCAGCACAGGGGACTACGAGCAGTACTTC | CASTGDYEQYF
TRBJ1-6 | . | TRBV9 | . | TGTGCCAGCAGCGTAGAGGGGGTAGGGAATTCACCCCTCCACTTT | CASSVEGVGNSPLHF
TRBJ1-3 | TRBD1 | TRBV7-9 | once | TGTGCCAGCAGATCCGGACAGGGGATAGCGTTGGGAAACACCATATATTTT | CASRSGQGIALGNTIYF
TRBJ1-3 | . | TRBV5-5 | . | TGTGCCAGCAGCAGCCGACAGTTCTCTGGAAACACCATATATTTT | CASSSRQFSGNTIYF
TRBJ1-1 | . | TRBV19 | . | TGTGCCAGTAGTGAGCCCCACACTGAAGCTTTCTTT | CASSEPHTEAFF